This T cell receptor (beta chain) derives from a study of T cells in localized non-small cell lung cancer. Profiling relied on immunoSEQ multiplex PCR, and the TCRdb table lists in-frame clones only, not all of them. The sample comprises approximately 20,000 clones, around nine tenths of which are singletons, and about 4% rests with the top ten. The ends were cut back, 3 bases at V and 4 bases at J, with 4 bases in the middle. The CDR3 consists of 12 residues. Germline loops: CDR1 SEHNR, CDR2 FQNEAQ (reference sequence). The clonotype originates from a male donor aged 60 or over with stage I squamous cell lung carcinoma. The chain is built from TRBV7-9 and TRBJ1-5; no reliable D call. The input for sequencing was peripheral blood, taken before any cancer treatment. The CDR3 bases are TGTGCCAGCAGCTTTATTAATCAGCCCCAGCATTTT. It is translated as CASSFINQPQHF. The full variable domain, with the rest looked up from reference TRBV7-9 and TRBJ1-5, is DTGVSQNPRHKITKRGQNVTFRCDPISEHNRLYWYRQTLGQGPEFLTYFQNEAQLEKSRLLSDRFSAERPKGSFSTLEIQRTEQGDSAMYLCASSFINQPQHFGDGTRLSIL.